Listed here is a single T cell receptor (beta chain). Its antigen is not known. PCR amplification relied on 60 Vbeta primers (plus 13 Jbeta primers). TCRdb's copy holds only in-frame clones and misses some; the assay was immunoSEQ multiplex PCR. Here the sample spans a few hundred thousand clones, over 90% being singletons. This sample is drawn from a study of cytomegalovirus exposure and HLA in healthy donors. Broader study findings: TCR beta V segments were, for the most part, productive about 87% or about 30% of the time in an earlier analysis.

CDR1 is PRHDT, CDR2 FYEKMQ, per germline (reference sequence). This CDR3 region has 13 residues. The ends were cut back, 4 bases at V and 4 bases at J, with 11 bases in the middle. Sample: PBMCs. This clonotype originated in a girl aged 2 to 10 in good health and CMV-seronegative. This sequence joins TRBV13 and TRBJ2-7, with D possibly TRBD2 on 7 matching bases. The CDR3 DNA reads as TGTGCCAGCAGCTATAGGGGGGGTTACGAGCAGTACTTC. It translates to CASSYRGGYEQYF.